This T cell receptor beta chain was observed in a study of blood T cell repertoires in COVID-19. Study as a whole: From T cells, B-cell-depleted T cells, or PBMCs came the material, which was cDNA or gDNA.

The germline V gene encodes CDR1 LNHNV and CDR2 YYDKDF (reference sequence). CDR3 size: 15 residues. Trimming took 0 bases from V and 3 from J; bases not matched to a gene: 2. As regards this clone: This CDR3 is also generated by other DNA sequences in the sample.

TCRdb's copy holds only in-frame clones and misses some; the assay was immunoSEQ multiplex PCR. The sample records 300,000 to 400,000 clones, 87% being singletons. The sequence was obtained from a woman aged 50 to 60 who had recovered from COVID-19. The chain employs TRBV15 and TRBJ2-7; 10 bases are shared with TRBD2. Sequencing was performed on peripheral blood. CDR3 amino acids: CATSRELAGLYEQYF. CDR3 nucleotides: TGTGCCACCAGCAGAGAACTAGCGGGACTCTACGAGCAGTACTTC. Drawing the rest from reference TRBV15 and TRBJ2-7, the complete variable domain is DAMVIQNPRYQVTQFGKPVTLSCSQTLNHNVMYWYQQKSSQAPKLLFHYYDKDFNNEADTPDNFQSRRPNTSFCFLDIRSPGLGDTAMYLCATSRELAGLYEQYFGPGTRLTVT.